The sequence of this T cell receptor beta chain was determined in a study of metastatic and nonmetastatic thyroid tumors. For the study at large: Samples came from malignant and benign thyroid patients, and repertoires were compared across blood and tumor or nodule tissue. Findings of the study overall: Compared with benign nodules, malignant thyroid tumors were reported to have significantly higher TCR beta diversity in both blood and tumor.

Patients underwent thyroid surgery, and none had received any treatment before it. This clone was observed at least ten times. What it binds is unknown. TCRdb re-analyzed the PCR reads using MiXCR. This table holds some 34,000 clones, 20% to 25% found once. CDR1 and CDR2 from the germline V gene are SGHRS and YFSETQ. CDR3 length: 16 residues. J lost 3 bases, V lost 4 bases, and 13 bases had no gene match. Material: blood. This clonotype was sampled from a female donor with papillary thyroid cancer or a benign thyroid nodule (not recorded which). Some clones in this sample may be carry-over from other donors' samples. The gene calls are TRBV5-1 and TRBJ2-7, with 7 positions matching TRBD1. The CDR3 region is CASSMPRDSYFYEQYF. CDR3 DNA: TGCGCCAGCAGCATGCCCCGGGACAGTTATTTCTACGAGCAGTACTTC.